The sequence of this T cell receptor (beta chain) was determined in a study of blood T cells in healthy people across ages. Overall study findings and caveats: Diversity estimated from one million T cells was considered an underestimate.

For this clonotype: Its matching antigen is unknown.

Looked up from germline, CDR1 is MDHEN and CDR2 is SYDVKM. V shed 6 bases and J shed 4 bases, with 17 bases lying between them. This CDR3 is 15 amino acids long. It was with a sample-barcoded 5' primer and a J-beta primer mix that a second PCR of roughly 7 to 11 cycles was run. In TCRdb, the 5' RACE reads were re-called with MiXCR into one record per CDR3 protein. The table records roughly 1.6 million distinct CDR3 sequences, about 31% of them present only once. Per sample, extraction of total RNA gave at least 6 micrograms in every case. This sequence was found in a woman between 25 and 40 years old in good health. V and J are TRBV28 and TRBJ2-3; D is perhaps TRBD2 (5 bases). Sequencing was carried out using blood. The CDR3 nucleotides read TGTGCCAGCAGCCCAAGGGAGCTCCCCGCAGATACGCAGTATTTT. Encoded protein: CASSPRELPADTQYF.